This TCR beta chain was recovered during a study of T cell responses to AZD1222 COVID-19 vaccine. Across the study: Pooled in the analysis were second doses at about 4 or about 12 weeks.

Regarding this clone: Its antigen remains unidentified.

Method: immunoSEQ multiplex PCR; TCRdb's copy keeps in-frame clones and lacks some. Of fewer than 200,000 clones in the sample, around 92% were seen once. Study-level findings and limits: Targets within unmutated variant regions were reportedly found for nearly half of spike-specific TCRs. Repertoire sampling happened only post peak T cell response.

The CDR3 spans 13 residues. Germline CDR1 and CDR2: MNHEY and SMNVEV (reference sequence). V was shortened by 2 bases and J by 11 bases, with 15 bases between the two germline ends. The chain combines TRBV27 with TRBJ1-2; D unclear. The sequencing here drew on peripheral blood, taken on day 0 of AZD1222 vaccination. This TCR was recovered from an adult in good health. This chain's CDR3 is CASSLGQASTYTF. The CDR3 coding sequence is TGTGCCAGCAGTTTAGGGCAGGCGTCTACGTACACCTTC.